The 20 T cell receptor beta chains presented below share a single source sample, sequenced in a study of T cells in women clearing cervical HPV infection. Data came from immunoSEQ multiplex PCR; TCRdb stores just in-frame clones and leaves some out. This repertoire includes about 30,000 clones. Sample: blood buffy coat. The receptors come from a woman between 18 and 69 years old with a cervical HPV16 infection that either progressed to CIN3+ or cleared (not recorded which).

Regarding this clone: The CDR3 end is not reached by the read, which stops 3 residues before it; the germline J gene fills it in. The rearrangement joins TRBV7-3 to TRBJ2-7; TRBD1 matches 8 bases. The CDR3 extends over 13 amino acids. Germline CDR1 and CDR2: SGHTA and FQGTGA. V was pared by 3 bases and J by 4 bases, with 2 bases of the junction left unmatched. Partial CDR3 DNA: TGTGCCAGCAGCTTCTACAGGGGGTACGAG. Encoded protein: CASSFYRGYE. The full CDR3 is CASSFYRGYEQYF.

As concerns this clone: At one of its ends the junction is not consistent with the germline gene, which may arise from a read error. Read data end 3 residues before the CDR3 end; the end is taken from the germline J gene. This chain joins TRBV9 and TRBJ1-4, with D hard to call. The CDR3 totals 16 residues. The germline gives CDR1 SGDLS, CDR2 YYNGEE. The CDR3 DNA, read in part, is TGTGCCAGCAGCGTAGTCCTCCGGACTGTTAATGAAACA. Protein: CASSVVLRTVNET. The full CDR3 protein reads CASSVVLRTVNETLFF.

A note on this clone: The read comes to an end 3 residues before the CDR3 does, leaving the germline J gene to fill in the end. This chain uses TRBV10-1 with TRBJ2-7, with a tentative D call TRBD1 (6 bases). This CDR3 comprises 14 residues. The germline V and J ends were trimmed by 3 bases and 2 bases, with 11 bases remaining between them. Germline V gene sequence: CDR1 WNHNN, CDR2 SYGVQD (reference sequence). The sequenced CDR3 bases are TGCGCCAGCAGTGATACAGGGAATACCTACGAG. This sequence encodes CASSDTGNTYE. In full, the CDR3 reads CASSDTGNTYEQYF.

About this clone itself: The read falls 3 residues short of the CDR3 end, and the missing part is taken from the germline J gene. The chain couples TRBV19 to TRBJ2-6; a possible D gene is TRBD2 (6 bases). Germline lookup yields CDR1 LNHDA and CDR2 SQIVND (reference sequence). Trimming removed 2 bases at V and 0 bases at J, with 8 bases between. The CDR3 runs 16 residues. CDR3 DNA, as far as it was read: TGTGCCAGTAGTATATGGCGGGGCTCTGGGGCCAACGTC. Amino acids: CASSIWRGSGANV. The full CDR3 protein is CASSIWRGSGANVLTF.

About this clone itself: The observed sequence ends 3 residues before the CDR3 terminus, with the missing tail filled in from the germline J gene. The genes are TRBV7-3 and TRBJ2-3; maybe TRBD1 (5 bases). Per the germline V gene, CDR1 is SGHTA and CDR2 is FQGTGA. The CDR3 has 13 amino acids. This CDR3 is CASSPQGGETQYF. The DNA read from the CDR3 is TGTGCCAGCAGCCCCCAGGGTGGAGAGACG.

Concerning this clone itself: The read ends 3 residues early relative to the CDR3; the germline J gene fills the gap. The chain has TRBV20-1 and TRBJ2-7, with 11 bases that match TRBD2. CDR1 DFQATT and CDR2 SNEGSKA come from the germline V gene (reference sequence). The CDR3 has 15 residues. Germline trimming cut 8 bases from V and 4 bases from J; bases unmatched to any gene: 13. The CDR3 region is CSPWGLAETTYEQYF. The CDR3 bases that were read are TGCAGTCCCTGGGGACTAGCGGAGACTACGTACGAG.

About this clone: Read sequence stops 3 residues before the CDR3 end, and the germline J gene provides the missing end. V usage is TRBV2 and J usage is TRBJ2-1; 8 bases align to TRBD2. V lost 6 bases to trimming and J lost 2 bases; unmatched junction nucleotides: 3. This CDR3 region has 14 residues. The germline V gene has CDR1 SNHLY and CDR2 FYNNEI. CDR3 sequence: CASRPAGAYNEQFF. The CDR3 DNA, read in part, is TGTGCCAGCAGACCAGCGGGAGCCTACAATGAG.

The covered CDR3 bases are TGTGCCAGCAGCCCAGACAGGGGTGCGACTGAA. Translated: CASSPDRGATE. The whole CDR3 sequence reads CASSPDRGATEAFF. This sequence joins TRBV7-2 and TRBJ1-1; TRBD1 aligns across 8 bases. The sequence runs out 3 residues before the end of the CDR3; the remainder is reconstructed from the germline J gene. Trimming at V came to 5 bases and at J to 5 bases, leaving 7 bases not matched to a gene. The CDR3 loop spans 14 amino acids. Germline lookup yields CDR1 SGHTA and CDR2 FQGNSA.

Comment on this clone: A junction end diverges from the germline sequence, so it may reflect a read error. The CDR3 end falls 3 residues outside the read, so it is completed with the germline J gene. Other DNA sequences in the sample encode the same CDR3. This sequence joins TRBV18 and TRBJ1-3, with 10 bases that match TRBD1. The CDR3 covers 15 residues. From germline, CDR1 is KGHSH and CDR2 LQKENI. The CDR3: CATRTGTGVENTIYF. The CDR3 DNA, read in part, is TGTGCCACCCGAACCGGGACAGGGGTTGAAAACACG.

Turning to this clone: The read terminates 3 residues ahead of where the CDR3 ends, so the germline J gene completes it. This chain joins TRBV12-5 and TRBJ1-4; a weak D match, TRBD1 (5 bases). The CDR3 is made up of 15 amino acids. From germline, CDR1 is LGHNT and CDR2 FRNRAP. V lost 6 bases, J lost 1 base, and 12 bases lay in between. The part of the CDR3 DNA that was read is TGTGCTAGTGGCGGAGGGGAGGGAACTAATGAAAAA. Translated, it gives CASGGGEGTNEK. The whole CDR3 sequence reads CASGGGEGTNEKLFF.

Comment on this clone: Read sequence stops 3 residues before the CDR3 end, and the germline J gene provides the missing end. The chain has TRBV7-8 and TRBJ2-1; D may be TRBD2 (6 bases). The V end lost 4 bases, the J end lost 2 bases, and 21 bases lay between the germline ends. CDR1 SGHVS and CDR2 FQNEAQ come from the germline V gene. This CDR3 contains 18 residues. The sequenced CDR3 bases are TGTGCCAGCAGCTCGGACTATCGGGCCACCCCTACCTACAATGAG. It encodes CASSSDYRATPTYNE. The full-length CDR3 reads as CASSSDYRATPTYNEQFF.

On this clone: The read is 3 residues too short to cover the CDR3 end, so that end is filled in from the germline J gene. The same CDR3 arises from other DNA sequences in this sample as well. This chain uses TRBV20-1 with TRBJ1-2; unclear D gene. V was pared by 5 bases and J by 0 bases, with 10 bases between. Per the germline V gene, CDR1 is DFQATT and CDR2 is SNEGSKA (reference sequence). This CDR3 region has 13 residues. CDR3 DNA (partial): TGCAGTGCTGGTGGGCAAGCTAACTATGGC. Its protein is CSAGGQANYG. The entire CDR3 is CSAGGQANYGYTF.

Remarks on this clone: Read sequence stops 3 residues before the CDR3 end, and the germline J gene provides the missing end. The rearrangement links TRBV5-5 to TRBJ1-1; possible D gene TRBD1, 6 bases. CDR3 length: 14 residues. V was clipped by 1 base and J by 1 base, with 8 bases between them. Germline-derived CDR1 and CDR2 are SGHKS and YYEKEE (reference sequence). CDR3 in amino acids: CASSLYRANTEAFF. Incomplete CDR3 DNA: TGTGCCAGCAGCTTGTACAGGGCGAACACTGAA.

CDR3: CASSRSDREAFF. The sequenced part of the CDR3 DNA is TGTGCCAGCTCACGTTCGGACAGGGAA. The chain links TRBV18 to TRBJ1-1; 7 bases align to TRBD1. The CDR3 extends 3 residues past the end of the read, so its final part is completed from the germline J gene. The CDR3 totals 12 residues. From germline, CDR1 is KGHSH and CDR2 LQKENI.

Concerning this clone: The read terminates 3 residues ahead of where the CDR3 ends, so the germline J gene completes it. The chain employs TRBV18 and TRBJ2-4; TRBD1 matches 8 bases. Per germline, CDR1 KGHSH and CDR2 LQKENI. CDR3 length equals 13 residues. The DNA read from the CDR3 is TGTGCCAGCTCACCAGGACAGGGTACTAGT. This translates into CASSPGQGTS. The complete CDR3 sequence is CASSPGQGTSQYF.

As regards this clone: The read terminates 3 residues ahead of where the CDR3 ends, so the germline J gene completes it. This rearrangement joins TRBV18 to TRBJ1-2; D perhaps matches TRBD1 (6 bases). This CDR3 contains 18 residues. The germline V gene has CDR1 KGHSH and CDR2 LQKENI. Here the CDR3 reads CASSPLTPPARGPYDYTF. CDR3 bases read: TGTGCCAGCTCACCACTTACCCCCCCGGCCAGGGGCCCCTACGAC.

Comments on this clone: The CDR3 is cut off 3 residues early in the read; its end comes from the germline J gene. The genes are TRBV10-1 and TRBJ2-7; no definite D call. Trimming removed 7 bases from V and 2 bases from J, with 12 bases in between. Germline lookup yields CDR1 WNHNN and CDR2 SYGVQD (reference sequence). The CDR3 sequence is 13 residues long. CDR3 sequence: CASKSQVTYEQYF. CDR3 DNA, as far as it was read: TGCGCCAGCAAAAGCCAGGTAACCTACGAG.

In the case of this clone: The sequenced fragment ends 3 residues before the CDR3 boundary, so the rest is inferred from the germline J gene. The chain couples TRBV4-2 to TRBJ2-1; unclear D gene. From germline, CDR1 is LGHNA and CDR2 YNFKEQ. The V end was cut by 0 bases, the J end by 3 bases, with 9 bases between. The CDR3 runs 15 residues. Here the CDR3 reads CASSQEFVDYNEQFF. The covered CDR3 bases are TGTGCCAGCAGCCAAGAATTCGTAGACTACAATGAG.

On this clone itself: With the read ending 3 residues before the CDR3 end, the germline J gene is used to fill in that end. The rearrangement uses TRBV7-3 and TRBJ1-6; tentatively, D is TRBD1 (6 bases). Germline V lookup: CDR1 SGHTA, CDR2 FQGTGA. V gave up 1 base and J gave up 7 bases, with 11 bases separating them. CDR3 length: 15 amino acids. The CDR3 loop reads CASSLNQGTNSPLHF. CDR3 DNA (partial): TGTGCCAGCAGCTTAAACCAGGGGACCAATTCACCC.

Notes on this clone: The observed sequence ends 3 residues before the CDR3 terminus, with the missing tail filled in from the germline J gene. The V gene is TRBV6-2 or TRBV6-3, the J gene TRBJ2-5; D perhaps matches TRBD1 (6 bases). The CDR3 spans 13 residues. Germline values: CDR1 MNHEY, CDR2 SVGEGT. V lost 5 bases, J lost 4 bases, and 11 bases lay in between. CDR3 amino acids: CASSTGFLETQYF. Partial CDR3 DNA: TGTGCCAGCAGTACAGGGTTTTTAGAGACC.